The entry below describes one T cell receptor beta chain. Its antigen is as yet unknown. The entry originates in a study of cytomegalovirus exposure and HLA in healthy donors. General study results and limits: One later analysis, an examination of the 100 to 150 validation repertoires, found that first-cohort TCR clusters tended to co-occur in them. High specificity and sensitivity for cytomegalovirus status were reported for the classifier. Most TCR sequences were uncommon, yet certain public TCRs appeared in many donors.

Profiling relied on immunoSEQ multiplex PCR, and the TCRdb table lists in-frame clones only, not all of them. The sample yields some 260,000 clones, 90% seen once. The CDR3 totals 19 residues. Germline CDR1 and CDR2: SGHRS and YFSETQ. Germline trimming cut 2 bases from V and 5 bases from J; bases unmatched to any gene: 13. The sequenced sample was PBMCs. This clonotype was obtained from a woman in her twenties or thirties in good health and CMV-seronegative. This rearrangement joins TRBV5-1 to TRBJ2-2, with TRBD2 identical over 12 bases. The CDR3 region is CASSFLGLAGSTGTGELFF. The CDR3 DNA is TGCGCCAGCAGCTTCCTGGGACTAGCGGGCTCTACGGGGACCGGGGAGCTGTTTTTT. The full variable domain, with the rest looked up from reference TRBV5-1 and TRBJ2-2, is KAGVTQTPRYLIKTRGQQVTLSCSPISGHRSVSWYQQTPGQGLQFLFEYFSETQRNKGNFPGRFSGRQFSNSRSEMNVSTLELGDSALYLCASSFLGLAGSTGTGELFFGEGSRLTVL.